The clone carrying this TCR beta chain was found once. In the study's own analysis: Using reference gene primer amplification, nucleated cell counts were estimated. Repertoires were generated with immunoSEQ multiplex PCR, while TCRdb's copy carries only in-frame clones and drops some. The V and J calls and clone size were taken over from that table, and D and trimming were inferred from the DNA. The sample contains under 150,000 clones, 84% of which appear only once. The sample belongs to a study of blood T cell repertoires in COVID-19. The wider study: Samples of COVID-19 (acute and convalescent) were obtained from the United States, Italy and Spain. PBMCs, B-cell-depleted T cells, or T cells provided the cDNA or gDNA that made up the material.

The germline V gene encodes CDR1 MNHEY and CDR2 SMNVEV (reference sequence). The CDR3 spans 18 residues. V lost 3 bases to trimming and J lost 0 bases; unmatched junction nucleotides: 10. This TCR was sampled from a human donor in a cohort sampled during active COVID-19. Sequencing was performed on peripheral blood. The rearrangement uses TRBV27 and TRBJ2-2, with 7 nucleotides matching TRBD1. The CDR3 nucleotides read TGTGCCAGCAGTTTCGGGTGGGACAGAAACGCGAACACCGGGGAGCTGTTTTTT. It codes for CASSFGWDRNANTGELFF.